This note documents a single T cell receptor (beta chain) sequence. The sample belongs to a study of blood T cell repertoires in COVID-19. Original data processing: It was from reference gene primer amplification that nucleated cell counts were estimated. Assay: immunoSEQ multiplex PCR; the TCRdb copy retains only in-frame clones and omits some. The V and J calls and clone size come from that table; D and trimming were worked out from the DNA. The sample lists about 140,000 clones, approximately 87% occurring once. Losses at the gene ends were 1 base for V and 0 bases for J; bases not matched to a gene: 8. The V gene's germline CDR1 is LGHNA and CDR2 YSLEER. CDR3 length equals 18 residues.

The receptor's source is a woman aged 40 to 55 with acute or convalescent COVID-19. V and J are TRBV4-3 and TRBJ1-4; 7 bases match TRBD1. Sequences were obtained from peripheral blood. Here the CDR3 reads CASSQARDSYATNEKLFF. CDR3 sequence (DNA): TGCGCCAGCAGCCAAGCCCGGGACAGTTATGCAACTAATGAAAAACTGTTTTTT.